This T cell receptor (beta chain) stems from a study of cytomegalovirus exposure and HLA in healthy donors. Study in general: A later analysis reported the 95 to 150 validation repertoires used the same platform as the approximately 670 first-cohort repertoires.

The J segment lost 8 bases and the V segment lost 5 bases, leaving 7 bases of the junction unmatched. This CDR3 comprises 15 residues. Germline values: CDR1 SGHNT, CDR2 YENEEA. Method: immunoSEQ multiplex PCR; TCRdb's copy keeps in-frame clones and lacks some. The data show fewer than 90,000 clones, 90% to 97% seen once. Separate from the roughly 700-subject first cohort was the approximately 120-subject validation cohort, to which the donors belonged. Of note for this clone: Its antigen remains unknown.

Regarding the study as a whole: It was reportedly the case that the classifier diagnosed cytomegalovirus status with high specificity and sensitivity. The authors listed around 150 TCR beta chains as cytomegalovirus-associated.

Sequenced input: PBMCs. The chain combines TRBV11-3 with TRBJ2-1; 12 positions agree with TRBD2. The clonotype was recovered from a man younger than 30 in good health and CMV-seropositive. CDR3 bases: TGTGCCAGCAGCCTTCGGACTAGCGGGAAGGATGAGCAGTTCTTC. Translating it yields CASSLRTSGKDEQFF.